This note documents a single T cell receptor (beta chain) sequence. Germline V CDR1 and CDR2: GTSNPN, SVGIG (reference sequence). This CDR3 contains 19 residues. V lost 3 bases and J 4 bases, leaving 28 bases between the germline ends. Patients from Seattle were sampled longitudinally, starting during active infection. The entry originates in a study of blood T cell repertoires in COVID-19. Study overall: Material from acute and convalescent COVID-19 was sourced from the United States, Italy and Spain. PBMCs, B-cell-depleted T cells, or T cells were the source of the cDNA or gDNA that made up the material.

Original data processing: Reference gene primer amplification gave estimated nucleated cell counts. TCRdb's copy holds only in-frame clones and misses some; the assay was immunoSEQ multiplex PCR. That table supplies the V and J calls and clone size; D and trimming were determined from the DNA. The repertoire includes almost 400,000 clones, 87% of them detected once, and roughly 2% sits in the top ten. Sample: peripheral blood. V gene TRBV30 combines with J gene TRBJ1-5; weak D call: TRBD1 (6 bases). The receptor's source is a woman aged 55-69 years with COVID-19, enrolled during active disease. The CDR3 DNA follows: TGTGCCTGGAGCCCCAACACAGGGTACCTCGATTCTCGGAATCAGCCCCAGCATTTT. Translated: CAWSPNTGYLDSRNQPQHF.